What follows is one T cell receptor beta chain and its context. Its cognate antigen is unknown. The table came from immunoSEQ multiplex PCR; TCRdb's copy has only in-frame clones and leaves some out. The sample records some 80,000 clones, around 96% being singletons. Unmatched junction bases numbered 8, after V lost 0 bases and J lost 1 base. CDR1 and CDR2 (germline): SGHRS, YFSETQ. The CDR3 contains 18 residues. In corrective heart surgery, resections were taken, and these provided the thymus tissue. Donation was from healthy Finnish infants who were having corrective surgery that addressed congenital heart defects. The data belong to a study of human thymus T cells. Study observations and caveats: Related work found strong thymic repertoire overlap between unrelated individuals. Gene usage (both V and J) appeared biased in thymic and blood repertoires.

The chain is built from TRBV5-1 and TRBJ2-1, with 9 positions matching TRBD2. The specimen was thymus tissue. The sequence derives from a boy in the first two years of life with a congenital heart defect but otherwise immunologically healthy. In DNA, the CDR3 is TGCGCCAGCAGCTTGGATGGTAGCGGGAGTGTGTCCTACAATGAGCAGTTCTTC. The encoded protein is CASSLDGSGSVSYNEQFF. The full variable domain, its missing parts supplied by reference TRBV5-1 and TRBJ2-1, is KAGVTQTPRYLIKTRGQQVTLSCSPISGHRSVSWYQQTPGQGLQFLFEYFSETQRNKGNFPGRFSGRQFSNSRSEMNVSTLELGDSALYLCASSLDGSGSVSYNEQFFGPGTRLTVL.